This T cell receptor beta chain was captured in a study of blood T cell repertoires in COVID-19. Study context: The United States, Italy and Spain supplied acute and convalescent COVID-19 samples. PBMCs, B-cell-depleted T cells, or T cells were the source of the cDNA or gDNA that made up the material.

In the original workflow: Cell counts per sample came from amplifying reference gene primers. The data were produced by immunoSEQ multiplex PCR, yet TCRdb's version contains in-frame clones alone and is incomplete. V and J calls and clone size are copied from that table; D and trimming were computed from the DNA. The data contain tens of thousands of clones, around nine tenths of them singletons. The sequenced sample consisted of peripheral blood. This TCR was recovered from a man aged 35-49 years with acute or convalescent COVID-19.

For the CDR3, the DNA is TGTGCCAGCACTCACTCCGGGACACCCTACGAGCAGTACTTC. It specifies CASTHSGTPYEQYF. The chain combines TRBV6-2 or TRBV6-3 with TRBJ2-7; TRBD1 is a possible D gene (6 bases). V was trimmed by 7 bases and J by 2 bases, leaving 15 bases between them. Looked up from germline, CDR1 is MNHEY and CDR2 is SVGEGT. CDR3 length: 14 amino acids.